This TCR beta chain stems from a study of blood T cells in healthy people across ages (dated by TCRdb to about 2015). In terms of the full investigation: In model experiments, template switching captured about one uniquely barcoded TCR beta cDNA molecule for every two T cells. Donors were grouped into four age groups: young (average approximately 15 years), middle-aged (about 40), aged (around 62) and long-lived (approximately 75). To avoid experimental bias, donors of different ages were distributed randomly across sequencing lanes. To track age-related changes in TCR beta repertoire diversity, the study relied on deep sequencing normalized with unique cDNA molecular identifiers. For two donors (one aged 18 to 30 and one aged 80 or older), the study analyzed two additional independent replicas of 1 million unique cDNA reads from the same blood draw.

V is cut back by 1 base and J by 6 bases, with 6 bases in the junction unmatched. The CDR3 sequence holds 14 residues, the cysteine and phenylalanine included. Only the CDR3 DNA stays, 42 bases, in frame from base 1. The germline V gene yields SGHTA for CDR1 and FQGNSA for CDR2. The donors were a few dozen Caucasian individuals from Russia, aged 6 to 90 years, who were systemically healthy. Each donor gave 8 to 10 milliliters of peripheral blood, collected into EDTA-treated Vacutainer tubes. PBMCs were isolated by Ficoll-Paque density-gradient centrifugation, with at least 6.5 million obtained per sample. Trizol reagent was used to extract total RNA from the PBMCs, yielding at least 6 micrograms per sample. For every donor, flow cytometry on a PBMC aliquot measured the percentage of naive CD45RAhigh/CD27high T cells. General conclusions and limits of the study: Compared with the aged group, more naive CD4+ T cells, fewer expanded clones and increased TCR diversity were shown by the long-lived group, suggesting age selection. Because donor CMV infection status was unknown, age-related changes in expanded clonotypes were potentially confounded. Conclusive comparison of naive and antigen-experienced compartments was prevented by the profiling of bulk unsorted PBMCs. As age increased, observed TCR beta diversity per million T cells dropped in a roughly linear way, and a significant reduction was already evident by age 40. The percentage of naive T cells measured by flow cytometry correlated strongly with observed TCR beta diversity. Total diversity estimates from one million sequenced T cells were considered lower bounds and underestimates.

The library was made by 5' RACE. These reads were obtained on an Illumina HiSeq 2500. A second PCR of roughly 7 to 11 cycles was performed with a sample-barcoded 5' primer and a J-beta primer mix. Each TCR beta cDNA molecule received a unique molecular identifier from a template-switch 5' adaptor carrying 12 random nucleotides. Each sample yielded at least 3 million CDR3-containing paired-end reads. The Mint cDNA synthesis kit, primed by a TRBC-specific oligonucleotide, was used to synthesize first-strand cDNA from all RNA. Following uracil-DNA glycosylase treatment, a first 18-cycle PCR with universal primers M1SS and BC2_uni_R was performed on all cDNA. The published analysis was carried out like this. For normalization, 1 million high-quality reads were randomly selected from each sample, with every read carrying a distinct molecular identifier. Instead of being binned into consensus sequences, reads that shared molecular identifiers were thrown out. CDR3 identification, clonotype clustering and error correction used MiTCR with a Q25 quality threshold and the strictest error-elimination algorithm. A nonparametric unseen species model with Euler transformation was used to estimate a lower bound on total TCR beta diversity. TCRdb trimmed the raw reads at Q25, called clones with MiXCR and kept productive beta chains. Rows matching on CDR3 protein sequence are summarized as one entry with the most common DNA and genes. TCRdb's processing, not the authors' own work, is the source of the V and J calls. The sample data list 350,000 to 450,000 distinct CDR3 sequences, and about 49% of these were observed just once. About 54% of the sample is in the top ten clones.

As to this clonotype: No cognate antigen has been identified for it. Per-nucleotide qualities are absent, and no much larger clonotype sits a single base away.

The receptor chain draws on TRBV7-2 and TRBJ2-7; 7 central nucleotides agree with TRBD2. This clonotype was obtained from a man in his 60s in good health. Source material: blood. CDR3 loop: CASSLGWEGFEQYF. The DNA sequence is as follows: TGTGCCAGCAGCTTAGGGTGGGAGGGCTTCGAGCAGTACTTC.